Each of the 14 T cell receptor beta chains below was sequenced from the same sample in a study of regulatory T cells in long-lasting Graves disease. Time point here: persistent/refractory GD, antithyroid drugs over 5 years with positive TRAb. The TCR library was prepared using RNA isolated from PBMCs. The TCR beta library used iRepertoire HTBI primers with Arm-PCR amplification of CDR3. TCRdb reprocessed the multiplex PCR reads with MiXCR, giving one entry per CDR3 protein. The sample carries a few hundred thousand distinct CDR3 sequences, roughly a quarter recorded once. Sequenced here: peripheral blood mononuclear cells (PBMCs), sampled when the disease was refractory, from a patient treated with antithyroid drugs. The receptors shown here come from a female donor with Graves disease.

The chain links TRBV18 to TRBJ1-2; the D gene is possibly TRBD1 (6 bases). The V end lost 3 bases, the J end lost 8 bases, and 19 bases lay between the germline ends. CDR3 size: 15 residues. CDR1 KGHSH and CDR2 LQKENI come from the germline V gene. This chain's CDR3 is CASSPTGDIGEGYTF. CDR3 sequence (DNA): TGTGCCAGCTCACCGACAGGAGATATCGGGGAAGGCTACACCTTC. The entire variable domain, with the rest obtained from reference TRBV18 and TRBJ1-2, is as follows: NAGVMQNPRHLVRRRGQEARLRCSPMKGHSHVYWYRQLPEEGLKFMVYLQKENIIDESGMPKERFSAEFPKEGPSILRIQQVVRGDSAAYFCASSPTGDIGEGYTFGSGTRLTVV.

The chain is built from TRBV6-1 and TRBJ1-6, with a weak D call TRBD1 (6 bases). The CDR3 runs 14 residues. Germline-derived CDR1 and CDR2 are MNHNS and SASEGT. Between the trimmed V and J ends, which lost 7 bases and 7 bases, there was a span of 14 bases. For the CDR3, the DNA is TGTGCCAGCACCGAGGGGGTTGGGAATTCACCCCTCCACTTT. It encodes CASTEGVGNSPLHF.

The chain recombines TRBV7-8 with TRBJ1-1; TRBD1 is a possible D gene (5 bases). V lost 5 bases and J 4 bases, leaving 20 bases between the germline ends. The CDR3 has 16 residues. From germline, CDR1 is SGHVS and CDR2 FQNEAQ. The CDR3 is CASSHNSGPVGTEAFF. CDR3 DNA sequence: TGTGCCAGCAGCCACAACTCGGGGCCTGTGGGCACTGAAGCTTTCTTT.

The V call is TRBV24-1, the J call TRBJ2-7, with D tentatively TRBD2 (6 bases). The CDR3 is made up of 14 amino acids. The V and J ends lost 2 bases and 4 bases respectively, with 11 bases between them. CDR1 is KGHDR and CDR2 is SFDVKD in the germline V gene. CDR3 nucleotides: TGTGCCACCAGTGATTCGGGACTGCAATACGAGCAGTACTTC. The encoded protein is CATSDSGLQYEQYF.

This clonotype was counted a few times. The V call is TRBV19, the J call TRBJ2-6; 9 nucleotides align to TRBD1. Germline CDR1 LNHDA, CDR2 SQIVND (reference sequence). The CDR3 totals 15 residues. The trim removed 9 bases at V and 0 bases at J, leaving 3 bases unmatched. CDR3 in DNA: TGTGCCAGCCGGGACAGGGTCTCTGGGGCCAACGTCCTGACTTTC. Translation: CASRDRVSGANVLTF. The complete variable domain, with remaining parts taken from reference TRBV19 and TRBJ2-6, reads DGGITQSPKYLFRKEGQNVTLSCEQNLNHDAMYWYRQDPGQGLRLIYYSQIVNDFQKGDIAEGYSVSREKKESFPLTVTSAQKNPTAFYLCASRDRVSGANVLTFGAGSRLTVL.

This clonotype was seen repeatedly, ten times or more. The CDR3 coding sequence is TGTGCCAGCAGTTACGTGTCAGTACCCGGGGAGCTGTTTTTT. Encoded protein: CASSYVSVPGELFF. The chain links TRBV6-9 to TRBJ2-2; no clear D gene. The germline V and J ends were trimmed by 3 bases and 6 bases, with 11 bases remaining between them. This CDR3 has 14 residues. The germline V gene encodes CDR1 MNHGY and CDR2 SVAAGI.

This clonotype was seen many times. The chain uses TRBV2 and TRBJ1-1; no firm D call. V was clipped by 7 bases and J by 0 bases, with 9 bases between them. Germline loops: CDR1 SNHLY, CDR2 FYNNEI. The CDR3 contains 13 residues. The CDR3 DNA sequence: TGTGCCAGCACCTACTCCGTGAACACTGAAGCTTTCTTT. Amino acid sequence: CASTYSVNTEAFF.

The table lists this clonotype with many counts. CDR3 bases: TGTGCCAGCAGCCGGACAAACATTCAGTACTTC. It yields the protein CASSRTNIQYF. The rearrangement links TRBV11-2 to TRBJ2-4; D is uncertain. CDR1 SGHAT and CDR2 FQNNGV come from the germline V gene. The CDR3 extends over 11 amino acids. V gave up 5 bases and J gave up 6 bases, with 5 bases separating them.

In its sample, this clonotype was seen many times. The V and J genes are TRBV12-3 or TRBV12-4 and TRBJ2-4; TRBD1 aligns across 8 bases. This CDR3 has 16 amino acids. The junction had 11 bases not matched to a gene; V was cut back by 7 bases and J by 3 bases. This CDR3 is CASNQRQGYGKNIQYF. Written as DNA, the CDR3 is TGTGCCAGCAACCAAAGACAGGGGTATGGCAAAAACATTCAGTACTTC.

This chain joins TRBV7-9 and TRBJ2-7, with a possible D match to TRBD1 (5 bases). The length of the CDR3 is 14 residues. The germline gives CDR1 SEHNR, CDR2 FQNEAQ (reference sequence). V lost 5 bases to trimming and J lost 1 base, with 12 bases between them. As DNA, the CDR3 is TGTGCCAGCAGCACCCGGACAAATTCCTACGAGCAGTACTTC. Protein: CASSTRTNSYEQYF.

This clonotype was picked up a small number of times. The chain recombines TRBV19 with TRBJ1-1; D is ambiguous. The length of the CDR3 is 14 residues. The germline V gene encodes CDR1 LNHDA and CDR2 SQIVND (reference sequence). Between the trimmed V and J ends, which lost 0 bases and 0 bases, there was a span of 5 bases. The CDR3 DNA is TGTGCCAGTAGTATAGATGCAGTGAACACTGAAGCTTTCTTT. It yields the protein CASSIDAVNTEAFF.

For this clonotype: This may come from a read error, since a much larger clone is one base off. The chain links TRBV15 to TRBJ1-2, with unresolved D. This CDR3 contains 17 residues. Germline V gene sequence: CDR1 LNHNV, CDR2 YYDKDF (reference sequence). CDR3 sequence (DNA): TGTGCCTCCAGCAGAGATAAGTCCGGAGTCGGAAGAGTTGGCTACACCTTC. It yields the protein CASSRDKSGVGRVGYTF.

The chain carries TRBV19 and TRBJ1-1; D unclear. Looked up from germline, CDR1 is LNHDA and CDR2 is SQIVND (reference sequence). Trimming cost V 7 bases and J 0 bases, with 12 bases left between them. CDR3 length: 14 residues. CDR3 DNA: TGTGCCAGTACCCCCCACGGGGTGAACACTGAAGCTTTCTTT. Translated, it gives CASTPHGVNTEAFF.

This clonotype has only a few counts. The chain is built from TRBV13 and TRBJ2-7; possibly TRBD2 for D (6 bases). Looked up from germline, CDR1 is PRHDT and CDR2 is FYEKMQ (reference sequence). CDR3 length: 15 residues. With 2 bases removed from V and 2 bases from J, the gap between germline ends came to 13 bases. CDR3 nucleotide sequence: TGTGCCAGCAGCTTACCTGGGACTGGAACCTACGAGCAGTACTTC. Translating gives CASSLPGTGTYEQYF.